The rows below give T cell receptor beta chains drawn from one sample of a study of OX40 agonist ivuxolimab in advanced cancers. Sequencing was performed with immunoSEQ multiplex PCR; in TCRdb, only in-frame clones are kept and a portion is missing. The profile shows under 100,000 clones, around 90% of them singletons. This specimen consisted of CD4+ or CD8+ T cells sorted from blood, obtained in a trial of the OX40 agonist ivuxolimab. All receptors come from an adult with an advanced solid tumor such as melanoma, head and neck, liver or kidney cancer. The CDR3 runs from the conserved cysteine through the conserved F or W. The D gene is left open where the match is weak. Size is stated for part of the rows, as once, few or many counts, or as a class when the clone is expanded.

j_gene,d_gene,v_gene,abundance,CDR3aa,CDR3nt
TRBJ2-5,NA,TRBV14,NA,CASSQDWRGLSRETQYF,TGTGCCAGCAGCCAAGATTGGCGGGGGCTCTCCAGGGAGACCCAGTACTTC
TRBJ2-7,NA,TRBV5-1,once,CASSLDVTVYEQYF,TGCGCCAGCAGCTTGGATGTGACGGTATACGAGCAGTACTTC
TRBJ1-4,TRBD1,TRBV18,NA,CASSPRTGSNEKLFF,TGTGCCAGCTCACCCCGGACAGGATCAAATGAAAAACTGTTTTTT
TRBJ1-5,NA,TRBV19,NA,CASSIRTSQPQHF,TGTGCCAGTAGTATACGGACCAGCCAGCCCCAGCATTTT
TRBJ2-6,TRBD1,TRBV4-1,NA,CASSHQGAEGANVLTF,TGCGCCAGCAGCCACCAGGGGGCGGAGGGGGCCAACGTCCTGACTTTC
TRBJ2-1,TRBD2,TRBV11-2,NA,CASSLAAGEYNEQFF,TGTGCCAGCAGCTTAGCAGCGGGGGAATACAATGAGCAGTTCTTC
TRBJ2-5,TRBD1,TRBV5-8,NA,CASSLEGQGGLETQYF,TGTGCCAGCAGCTTGGAGGGACAGGGAGGCCTTGAGACCCAGTACTTC
TRBJ1-6,NA,TRBV6-5,NA,CASRDIRNSPLHF,TGTGCCAGCAGGGACATTCGGAATTCACCCCTCCACTTT
TRBJ1-4,NA,TRBV18,once,CASSPNGAVEKLFF,TGTGCCAGCTCACCAAACGGGGCCGTTGAAAAACTGTTTTTT
TRBJ2-2,NA,TRBV9,NA,CASAPRGPRGSDTGELFF,TGTGCCAGCGCCCCTAGGGGACCGAGGGGTTCGGACACCGGGGAGCTGTTTTTT
TRBJ1-1,TRBD1,TRBV19,NA,CASNTGTAQNTEAFF,TGTGCCAGTAACACCGGGACAGCCCAAAACACTGAAGCTTTCTTT
TRBJ1-3,TRBD1,TRBV5-4,NA,CASSRQGAGNTIYF,TGTGCCAGCAGCCGACAGGGGGCGGGAAACACCATATATTTT
TRBJ2-6,TRBD1,TRBV29-1,once,CSVGLTGGAVSGANVLTF,TGCAGCGTTGGCCTAACAGGGGGCGCGGTCTCTGGGGCCAACGTCCTGACTTTC
TRBJ2-6,TRBD1,TRBV11-3,NA,CASIPQGLKAGANVLTF,TGTGCCAGCATTCCACAGGGGCTTAAAGCTGGGGCCAACGTCCTGACTTTC
TRBJ2-5,NA,TRBV23-1,NA,CASSQVGTPGNLQYF,TGCGCCAGCAGTCAGGTTGGGACACCCGGAAATCTCCAGTACTTC
TRBJ1-5,NA,TRBV5-1,NA,CASSLLQGGQPQHF,TGCGCCAGCAGCTTGCTGCAGGGAGGTCAGCCCCAGCATTTT
TRBJ2-2,NA,TRBV9,NA,CASSVDLTGELFF,TGTGCCAGCAGCGTAGATCTCACCGGGGAGCTGTTTTTT
TRBJ2-1,NA,TRBV29-1,NA,CSVARSSYNEQFF,TGCAGCGTAGCTCGAAGCTCCTACAATGAGCAGTTCTTC
TRBJ1-6,NA,TRBV7-8,NA,CASSSPQGIPNSPLHF,TGTGCCAGCAGCTCCCCTCAGGGTATTCCCAATTCACCCCTCCACTTT
TRBJ2-2,NA,TRBV30,NA,CAWKSGPRFTGELFF,TGTGCCTGGAAATCGGGGCCGCGATTCACCGGGGAGCTGTTTTTT
TRBJ1-4,NA,TRBV30,NA,CAWSPQSGILFF,TGTGCCTGGAGTCCACAGTCCGGGATACTGTTTTTT
TRBJ2-5,NA,TRBV11-2,NA,CASSNPGQETQYF,TGTGCCAGCAGCAACCCCGGTCAAGAGACCCAGTACTTC
TRBJ1-1,TRBD1,TRBV10-3,NA,CAITQGTVMNTEAFF,TGTGCCATCACCCAAGGGACAGTTATGAACACTGAAGCTTTCTTT
TRBJ1-2,TRBD1,TRBV5-4,NA,CASSTNRGRSGYTF,TGTGCCAGCAGCACAAACAGGGGACGGAGCGGCTACACCTTC
TRBJ1-1,NA,TRBV6-5,NA,CASTTRQGNTEAFF,TGTGCCAGCACTACTAGGCAGGGGAACACTGAAGCTTTCTTT
TRBJ2-7,TRBD2,TRBV9,NA,CASSVLLAEDSYEQYF,TGTGCCAGCAGCGTACTCCTAGCGGAGGACTCCTACGAGCAGTACTTC
TRBJ1-2,NA,TRBV6-5,NA,CASSYSRRGHYGYTF,TGTGCCAGCAGTTACTCTCGTCGGGGACACTATGGCTACACCTTC
TRBJ1-2,TRBD1,TRBV5-1,NA,CASSPTGGGGYTF,TGCGCCAGCAGCCCGACAGGGGGAGGAGGCTACACCTTC